The 21 T cell receptor beta chains listed next were all sequenced from one sample in a study of T cells in Graves' hyperthyroidism and ophthalmopathy. RNA transcripts provided the source from which TCR beta CDR3 regions were amplified. HTBI primers were employed in a first-round RT-PCR of the TCR CDR3. TCRdb recomputed calls from the multiplex PCR reads with MiXCR, one row per CDR3 protein. This sample has some 360,000 distinct CDR3 sequences, with less than 20% found just once. Sequencing was performed on blood. The receptors here all came from a woman aged 40 to 50 with Graves' ophthalmopathy.

This clonotype was counted many times. The gene calls are TRBV5-4 and TRBJ1-1; 7 bases are a match to TRBD1. The V segment lost 2 bases and the J segment 5 bases; nucleotides outside the gene matches: 6. The CDR3 is made up of 14 amino acids. The V gene's germline CDR1 is SGHNT and CDR2 YYREEE (reference sequence). Here the CDR3 reads CASSFIGTVTEAFF. The CDR3 coding sequence is TGTGCCAGCAGCTTTATTGGGACAGTGACTGAAGCTTTCTTT.

This clonotype has ten or more counts. This chain joins TRBV27 and TRBJ1-5; a possible D gene is TRBD1 (5 bases). There are 13 residues in the CDR3. V lost 4 bases, J lost 5 bases, and 9 bases lay in between. Germline V gene lookup returns CDR1 MNHEY and CDR2 SMNVEV (reference sequence). Written as DNA, the CDR3 is TGTGCCAGCAGTTATTGGGGGGATCAGCCCCAGCATTTT. Translating gives CASSYWGDQPQHF.

This clonotype appeared many times. The chain employs TRBV27 and TRBJ2-3, with D perhaps matching TRBD2 (6 bases). V shed 3 bases and J shed 5 bases, with 15 bases lying between them. Germline V gives CDR1 MNHEY, CDR2 SMNVEV (reference sequence). This CDR3 region has 15 residues. The CDR3 DNA sequence: TGTGCCAGCAGTTTGGAGTATTGGGGGGTAGATACGCAGTATTTT. Its protein is CASSLEYWGVDTQYF.

This clonotype was observed at least ten times. The chain combines TRBV5-4 with TRBJ1-2; TRBD1 is a possible D gene (5 bases). This CDR3 has 13 residues. Germline V gives CDR1 SGHNT, CDR2 YYREEE (reference sequence). The V gene lost 6 bases and the J gene lost 6 bases, with 15 bases spanning the gap. CDR3 nucleotides: TGTGCCAGCAACCAGGGAGGGTTCCATGGCTACACCTTC. The encoded protein is CASNQGGFHGYTF.

Points on this clonotype: One base away lies a much larger clone, so this may be a sequencing read error. The chain is built from TRBV12-3 or TRBV12-4 and TRBJ2-7; the match to TRBD1 covers 7 bases. This CDR3 region has 13 residues. The CDR3 is CTSSFTGAVEQYF. The DNA for the CDR3 is TGTACCAGCAGTTTTACAGGGGCGGTCGAGCAGTACTTC.

This clonotype was seen at least ten times. This CDR3 reads CASSFDTDTQYF. CDR3 nucleotide sequence: TGTGCCAGCAGTTTTGACACAGATACGCAGTATTTT. The gene calls are TRBV12-3 or TRBV12-4 and TRBJ2-3; D is unclear. V was pared by 3 bases and J by 2 bases, with 3 bases between. This CDR3 is 12 amino acids long.

The chain carries TRBV6-1 and TRBJ1-5, with D possibly matching TRBD1 (5 bases). The germline V gene has CDR1 MNHNS and CDR2 SASEGT. CDR3 length: 16 residues. Between the trimmed V and J ends, which lost 2 bases and 2 bases, there was a span of 13 bases. DNA of the CDR3: TGTGCCAGCAGTGAATTGGGGCAGGGCCGCAATCAGCCCCAGCATTTT. Protein sequence: CASSELGQGRNQPQHF.

This clonotype appeared a few times. A much bigger clone sits one base away, suggesting this may be a read error. The rearrangement links TRBV6-1 to TRBJ2-2, with a possible D match to TRBD1 (6 bases). Trimming shortened V by 10 bases and J by 4 bases, and 10 bases separated the two germline ends. CDR3 size: 12 residues. CDR1 MNHNS and CDR2 SASEGT come from the germline V gene. The CDR3 loop reads CANRVITGELFF. DNA of the CDR3: TGTGCCAACAGGGTGATCACCGGGGAGCTGTTTTTT.

This clonotype was recorded many times. This chain joins TRBV28 and TRBJ2-7; tentatively, D is TRBD1 or TRBD2 (8 bases each). Germline CDR1 is MDHEN and CDR2 is SYDVKM. Trimming removed 6 bases at V and 1 base at J, with 13 bases between. The length of the CDR3 is 14 residues. DNA of the CDR3: TGTGCCAGCAGCGGGGGGGACAGGTCCTACGAGCAGTACTTC. Amino acids: CASSGGDRSYEQYF.

This clonotype was detected ten times or more. The chain carries TRBV30 and TRBJ1-2, with TRBD1 matching 7 bases. CDR1 is GTSNPN and CDR2 is SVGIG in the germline V gene (reference sequence). V lost 4 bases and J lost 10; bases outside the gene matches: 12. The CDR3 extends over 13 amino acids. CDR3 in amino acids: CAWKADRIPFYTF. CDR3 sequence (DNA): TGTGCCTGGAAAGCGGACAGGATACCTTTCTACACCTTC.

At least ten counts were recorded for this clonotype. This rearrangement joins TRBV19 to TRBJ1-5, with no clear D. V was shortened by 7 bases and J by 0 bases, with 10 bases between the two germline ends. Looked up from germline, CDR1 is LNHDA and CDR2 is SQIVND (reference sequence). The CDR3 spans 14 residues. CDR3 residues: CASNERYSNQPQHF. The CDR3 DNA follows: TGTGCCAGTAATGAGCGTTATAGCAATCAGCCCCAGCATTTT. The complete variable domain, with remaining parts taken from reference TRBV19 and TRBJ1-5, reads DGGITQSPKYLFRKEGQNVTLSCEQNLNHDAMYWYRQDPGQGLRLIYYSQIVNDFQKGDIAEGYSVSREKKESFPLTVTSAQKNPTAFYLCASNERYSNQPQHFGDGTRLSIL.

In this sample, this clonotype turned up many times. This rearrangement joins TRBV20-1 to TRBJ1-5; 9 positions match TRBD1. CDR3 length: 14 residues. From germline, CDR1 is DFQATT and CDR2 SNEGSKA (reference sequence). The J segment lost 6 bases and the V segment lost 4 bases, leaving 7 bases of the junction unmatched. CDR3 DNA: TGCAGTGCTACACTGGGGGACAGGGCTCAGCCCCAGCATTTT. Translated, it gives CSATLGDRAQPQHF.

The chain is built from TRBV6-5 and TRBJ2-5; the match to TRBD2 covers 9 bases. From germline, CDR1 is MNHEY and CDR2 SVGAGI. The CDR3 sequence is 14 residues long. The V gene end was trimmed by 6 bases and the J gene end by 5 bases; junction bases not matched to a gene: 7. The CDR3 region is CASRLAGVRETQYF. In DNA, the CDR3 is TGTGCCAGCAGATTAGCGGGAGTGCGGGAGACCCAGTACTTC.

The chain has TRBV7-3 and TRBJ1-1; D is ambiguous. Between the trimmed V and J ends, which lost 4 bases and 4 bases, there was a span of 10 bases. The CDR3 consists of 13 residues. The germline V gene has CDR1 SGHTA and CDR2 FQGTGA. The CDR3 sequence: CASSSKRGTEAFF. In DNA form, the CDR3 reads TGTGCCAGCAGCTCGAAGCGAGGCACTGAAGCTTTCTTT.

This clonotype was seen repeatedly, ten times or more. The rearrangement uses TRBV7-2 and TRBJ2-7; 7 bases align to TRBD1. CDR3 length: 13 amino acids. Germline V gene sequence: CDR1 SGHTA, CDR2 FQGNSA. J lost 5 bases, V lost 5 bases, and 6 bases had no gene match. The CDR3 is CASSQDRFDEQYF. The CDR3, as DNA: TGTGCCAGCAGCCAGGACAGGTTCGACGAGCAGTACTTC.

The CDR3 protein is CATNREANTGELFF. CDR3 DNA: TGTGCCACGAACCGCGAGGCGAACACCGGGGAGCTGTTTTTT. V usage is TRBV10-3 and J usage is TRBJ2-2; D remains unclear. The CDR3 runs to 14 residues. V shed 10 bases and J shed 0 bases, with 12 bases lying between them. CDR1 is ENHRY and CDR2 is SYGVKD in the germline V gene.

This clonotype was counted ten times or more. The chain is built from TRBV10-3 and TRBJ2-7; D possibly corresponds to TRBD1 (6 bases). Trimming stripped 4 bases from V and 0 bases from J, with 10 bases between. Germline lookup yields CDR1 ENHRY and CDR2 SYGVKD. This CDR3 is built from 14 residues. CDR3: CAISARDNSYEQYF. CDR3 bases: TGTGCCATCAGTGCCCGGGACAACTCCTACGAGCAGTACTTC.

This clonotype came up many times. V gene TRBV11-1 combines with J gene TRBJ2-1, with D maybe TRBD1 (5 bases). The CDR3 is 14 residues long. Germline V lookup: CDR1 SGHAT, CDR2 FQDESV (reference sequence). With 1 base removed from V and 6 bases from J, the gap between germline ends came to 10 bases. The CDR3 sequence is CASSLGGQLNEQFF. Written as DNA, the CDR3 is TGTGCCAGCAGCTTAGGAGGACAACTCAATGAGCAGTTCTTC.

The chain links TRBV12-3 or TRBV12-4 to TRBJ1-1; no clear D. The ends were cut back, 6 bases at V and 0 bases at J, with 17 bases in the middle. The CDR3 extends over 16 amino acids. CDR3 protein: CASSNRGRRMNTEAFF. The CDR3 nucleotides read TGTGCCAGCAGCAACCGCGGGAGACGGATGAACACTGAAGCTTTCTTT.

This clonotype was counted at least ten times. The chain uses TRBV12-3 or TRBV12-4 and TRBJ2-7; TRBD2 matches 8 bases. Unmatched junction bases numbered 10, after V lost 4 bases and J lost 5 bases. The CDR3 consists of 15 residues. CDR3: CASSSPATSGDEQYF. The DNA of the CDR3 is TGTGCCAGCAGTTCACCAGCAACTAGCGGCGACGAGCAGTACTTC.

This clonotype was seen repeatedly, ten times or more. The gene calls are TRBV30 and TRBJ1-2; 10 bases align to TRBD1. J gave up 8 bases and V 3 bases, and 6 bases lay outside the gene matches. Germline V lookup: CDR1 GTSNPN, CDR2 SVGIG (reference sequence). This CDR3 comprises 13 residues. The DNA of the CDR3 is TGTGCCTGGAGCGGGACAGGGGCCGACGGCTACACCTTC. Its protein is CAWSGTGADGYTF.